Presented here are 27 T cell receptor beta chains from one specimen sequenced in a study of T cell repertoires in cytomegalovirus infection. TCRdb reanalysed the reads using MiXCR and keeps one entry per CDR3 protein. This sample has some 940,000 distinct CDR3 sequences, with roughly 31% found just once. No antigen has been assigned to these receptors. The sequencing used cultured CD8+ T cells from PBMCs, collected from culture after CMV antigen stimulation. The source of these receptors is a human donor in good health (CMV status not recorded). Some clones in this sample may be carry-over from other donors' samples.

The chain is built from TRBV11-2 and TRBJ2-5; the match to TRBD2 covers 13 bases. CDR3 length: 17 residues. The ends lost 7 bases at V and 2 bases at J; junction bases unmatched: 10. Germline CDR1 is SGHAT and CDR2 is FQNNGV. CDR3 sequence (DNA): TGTGCCAGCACCCTCTGGACTAGCGGGGGAATACAAGAGACCCAGTACTTC. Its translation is CASTLWTSGGIQETQYF.

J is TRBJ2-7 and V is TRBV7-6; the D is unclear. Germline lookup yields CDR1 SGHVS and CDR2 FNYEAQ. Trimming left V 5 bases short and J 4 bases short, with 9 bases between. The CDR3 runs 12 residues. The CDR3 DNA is TGTGCCAGCAGCGGCTACGAGTACGAGCAGTACGTC. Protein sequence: CASSGYEYEQYV.

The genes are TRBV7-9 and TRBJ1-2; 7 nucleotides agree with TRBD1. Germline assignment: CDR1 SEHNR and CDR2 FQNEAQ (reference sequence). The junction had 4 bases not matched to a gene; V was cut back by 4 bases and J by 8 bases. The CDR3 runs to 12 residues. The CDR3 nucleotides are TGTGCCAGCAGCTCAGGACAGGAGGGCTACACCTTC. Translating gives CASSSGQEGYTF.

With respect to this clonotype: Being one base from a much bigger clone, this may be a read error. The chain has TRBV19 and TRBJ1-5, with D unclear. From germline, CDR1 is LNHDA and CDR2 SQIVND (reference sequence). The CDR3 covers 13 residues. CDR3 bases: TGTGCCGGTAGTATATCGTGGAATCAGCCCCAGCATTTT. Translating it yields CAGSISWNQPQHF.

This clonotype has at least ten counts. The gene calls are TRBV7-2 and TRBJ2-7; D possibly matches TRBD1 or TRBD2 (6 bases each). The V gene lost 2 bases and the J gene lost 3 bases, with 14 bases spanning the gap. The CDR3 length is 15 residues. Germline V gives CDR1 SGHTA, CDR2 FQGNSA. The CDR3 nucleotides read TGTGCCAGCAGCTTAAACGGGGGCCATAACTACGAGCAGTACGTC. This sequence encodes CASSLNGGHNYEQYV.

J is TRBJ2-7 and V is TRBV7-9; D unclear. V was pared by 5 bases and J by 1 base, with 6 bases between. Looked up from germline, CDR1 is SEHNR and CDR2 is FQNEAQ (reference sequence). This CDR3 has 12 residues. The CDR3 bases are TGTGCCAGCAGCCTAAGGTCCTACGAGCAGTACGTC. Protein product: CASSLRSYEQYV.

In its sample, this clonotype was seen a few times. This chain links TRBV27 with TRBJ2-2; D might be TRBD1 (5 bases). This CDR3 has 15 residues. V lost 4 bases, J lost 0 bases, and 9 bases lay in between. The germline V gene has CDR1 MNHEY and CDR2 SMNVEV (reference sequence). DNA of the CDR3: TGTGCCAGCAGTTGGACACCAACGAACACCGGGGAGCTGTTTTTT. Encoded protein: CASSWTPTNTGELFF.

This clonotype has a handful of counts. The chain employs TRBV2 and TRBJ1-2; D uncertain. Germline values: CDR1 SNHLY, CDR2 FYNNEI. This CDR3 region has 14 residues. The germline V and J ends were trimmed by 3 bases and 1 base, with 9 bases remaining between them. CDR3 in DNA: TGTGCCAGCAGTGACCCACAGCTTAACTATGGCTACACCTTC. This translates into CASSDPQLNYGYTF. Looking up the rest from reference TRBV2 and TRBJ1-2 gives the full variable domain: EPEVTQTPSHQVTQMGQEVILRCVPISNHLYFYWYRQILGQKVEFLVSFYNNEISEKSEIFDDQFSVERPDGSNFTLKIRSTKLEDSAMYFCASSDPQLNYGYTFGSGTRLTVV.

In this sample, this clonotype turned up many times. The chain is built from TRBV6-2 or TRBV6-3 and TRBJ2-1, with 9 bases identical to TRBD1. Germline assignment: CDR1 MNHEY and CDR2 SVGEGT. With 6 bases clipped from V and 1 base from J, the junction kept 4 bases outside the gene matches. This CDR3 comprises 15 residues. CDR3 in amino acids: CASSSGTGSYNEQFF. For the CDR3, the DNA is TGTGCCAGCAGCTCCGGGACAGGGTCCTACAATGAGCAGTTCTTC.

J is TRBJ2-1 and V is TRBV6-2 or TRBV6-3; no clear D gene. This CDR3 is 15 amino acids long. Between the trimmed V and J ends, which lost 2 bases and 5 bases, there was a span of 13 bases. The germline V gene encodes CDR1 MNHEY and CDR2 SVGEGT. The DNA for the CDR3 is TGTGCCAGCAGTTACAGGCAGGCTGTCGACAATGAGCAGTTCTTC. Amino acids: CASSYRQAVDNEQFF.

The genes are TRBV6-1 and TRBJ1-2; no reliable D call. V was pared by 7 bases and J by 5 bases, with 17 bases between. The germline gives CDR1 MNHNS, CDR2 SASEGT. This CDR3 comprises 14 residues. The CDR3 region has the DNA TGTGCCAGCATCGGCCAGGACCTTTATTATGGCTACACCTTC. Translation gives CASIGQDLYYGYTF.

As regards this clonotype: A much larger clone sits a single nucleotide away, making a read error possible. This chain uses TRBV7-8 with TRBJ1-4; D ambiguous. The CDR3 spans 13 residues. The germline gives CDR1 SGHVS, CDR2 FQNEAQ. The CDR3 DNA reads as TGTGCCAGCAGTTCCGCGGCTAATGAAAAACCGTTTTTT. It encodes CASSSAANEKPFF. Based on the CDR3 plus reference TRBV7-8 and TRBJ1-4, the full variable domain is GAGVSQSPRYKVAKRGQDVALRCDPISGHVSLFWYQQALGQGPEFLTYFQNEAQLDKSGLPSDRFFAERPEGSVSTLKIQRTQQEDSAVYLCASSSAANEKPFFGSGTQLSVL.

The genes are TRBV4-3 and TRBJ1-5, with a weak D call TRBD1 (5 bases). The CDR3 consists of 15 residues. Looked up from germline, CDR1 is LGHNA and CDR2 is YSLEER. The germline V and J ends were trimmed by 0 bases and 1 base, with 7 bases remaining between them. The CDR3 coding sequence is TGCGCCAGCAGCCAAGAGTGGGGGAGCAATCAGCCCCAGCATTTT. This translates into CASSQEWGSNQPQHF.

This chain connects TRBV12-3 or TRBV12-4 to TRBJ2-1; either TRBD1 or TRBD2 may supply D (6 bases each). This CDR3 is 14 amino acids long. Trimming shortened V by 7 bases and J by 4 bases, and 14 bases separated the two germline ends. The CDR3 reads CASTLGGPYNEQFF. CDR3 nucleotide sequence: TGTGCCAGCACCCTAGGGGGGCCGTACAATGAGCAGTTCTTC.

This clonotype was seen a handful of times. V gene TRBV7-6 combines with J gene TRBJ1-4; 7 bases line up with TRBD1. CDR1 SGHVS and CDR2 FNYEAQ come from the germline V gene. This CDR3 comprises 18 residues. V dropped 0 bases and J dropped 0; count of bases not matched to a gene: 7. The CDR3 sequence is CASSLAPRQGSTNEKLFF. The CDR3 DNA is TGTGCCAGCAGCTTAGCCCCGAGACAGGGATCAACTAATGAAAAACTGTTTTTT.

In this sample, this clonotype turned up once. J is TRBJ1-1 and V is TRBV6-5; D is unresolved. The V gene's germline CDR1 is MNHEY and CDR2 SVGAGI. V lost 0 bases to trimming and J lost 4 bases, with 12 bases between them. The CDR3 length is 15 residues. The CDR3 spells CASSYSDMGSTEAFF. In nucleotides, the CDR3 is TGTGCCAGCAGTTACTCTGACATGGGGTCCACTGAAGCTTTCTTT.

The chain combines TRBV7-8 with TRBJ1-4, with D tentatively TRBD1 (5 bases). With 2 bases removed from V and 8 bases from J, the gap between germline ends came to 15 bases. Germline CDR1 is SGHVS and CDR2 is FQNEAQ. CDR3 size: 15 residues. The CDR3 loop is CASSLTGGVAEKLFF. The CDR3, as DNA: TGTGCCAGCAGCTTAACGGGGGGGGTCGCGGAAAAACTGTTTTTT.

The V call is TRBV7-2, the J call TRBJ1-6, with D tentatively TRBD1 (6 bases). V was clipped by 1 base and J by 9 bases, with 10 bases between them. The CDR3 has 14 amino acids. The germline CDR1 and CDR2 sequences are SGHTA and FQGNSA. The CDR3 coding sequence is TGTGCCAGCAGCTTAGGACAGGCGGGTTCACCCCTCCACTTT. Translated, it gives CASSLGQAGSPLHF.

CDR3 in amino acids: CASSLLFTGANVLTF. The CDR3 DNA sequence: TGTGCCAGCAGCTTACTTTTCACCGGGGCCAACGTCCTGACTTTC. The rearrangement joins TRBV11-2 to TRBJ2-6; no clear D gene. In germline, CDR1 is SGHAT, CDR2 FQNNGV. Trimming removed 2 bases from V and 4 bases from J, with 9 bases in between. The length of the CDR3 is 15 residues.

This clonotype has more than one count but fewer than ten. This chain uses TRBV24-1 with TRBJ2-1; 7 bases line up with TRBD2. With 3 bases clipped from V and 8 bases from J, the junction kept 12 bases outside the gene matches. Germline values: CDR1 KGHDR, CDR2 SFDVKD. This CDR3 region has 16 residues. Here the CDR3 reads CATSDTRLAEGDEQFF. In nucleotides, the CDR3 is TGTGCCACCAGTGATACCCGACTAGCCGAAGGTGATGAGCAGTTCTTC.

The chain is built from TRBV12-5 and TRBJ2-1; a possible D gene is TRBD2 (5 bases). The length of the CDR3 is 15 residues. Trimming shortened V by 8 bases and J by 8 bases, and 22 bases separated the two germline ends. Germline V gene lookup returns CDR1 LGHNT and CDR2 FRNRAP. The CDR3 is CASMSEEVTVDEQFF. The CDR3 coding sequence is TGTGCTAGTATGTCGGAGGAGGTTACCGTTGATGAGCAGTTCTTC.

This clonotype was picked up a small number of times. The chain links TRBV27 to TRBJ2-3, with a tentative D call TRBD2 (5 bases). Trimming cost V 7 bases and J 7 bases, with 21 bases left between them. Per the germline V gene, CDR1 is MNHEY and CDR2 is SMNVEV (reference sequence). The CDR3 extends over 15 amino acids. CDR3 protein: CASNMGSSRFNTQYF. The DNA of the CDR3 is TGTGCCAGCAATATGGGGAGTAGTAGATTTAATACGCAGTATTTT.

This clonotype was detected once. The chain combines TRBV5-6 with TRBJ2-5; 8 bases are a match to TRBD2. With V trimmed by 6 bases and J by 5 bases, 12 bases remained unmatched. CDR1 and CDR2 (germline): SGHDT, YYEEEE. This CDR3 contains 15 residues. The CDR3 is CASTQDRGGSETQYF. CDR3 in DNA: TGTGCCAGCACCCAGGACCGGGGGGGGAGTGAGACCCAGTACTTC.

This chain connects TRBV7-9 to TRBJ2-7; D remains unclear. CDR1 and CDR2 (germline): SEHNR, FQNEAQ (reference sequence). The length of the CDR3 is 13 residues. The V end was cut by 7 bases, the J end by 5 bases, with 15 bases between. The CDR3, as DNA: TGTGCCAGCACCCTTAAGCCAGGAGACGAGCAGTACTTC. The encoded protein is CASTLKPGDEQYF.

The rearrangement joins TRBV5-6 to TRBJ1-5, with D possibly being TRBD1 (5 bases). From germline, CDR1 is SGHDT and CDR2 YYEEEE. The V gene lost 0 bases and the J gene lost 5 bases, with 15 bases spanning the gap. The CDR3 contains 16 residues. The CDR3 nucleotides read TGTGCCAGCAGCTTGGGGGGGAAAAGGCTTGATCAGCCCCAGCATTTT. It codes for CASSLGGKRLDQPQHF. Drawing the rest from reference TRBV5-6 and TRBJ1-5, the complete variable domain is DAGVTQSPTHLIKTRGQQVTLRCSPKSGHDTVSWYQQALGQGPQFIFQYYEEEERQRGNFPDRFSGHQFPNYSSELNVNALLLGDSALYLCASSLGGKRLDQPQHFGDGTRLSIL.

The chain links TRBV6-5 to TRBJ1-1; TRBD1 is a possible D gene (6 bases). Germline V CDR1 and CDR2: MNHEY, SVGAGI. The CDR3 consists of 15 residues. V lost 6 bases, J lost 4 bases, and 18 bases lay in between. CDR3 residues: CASRLGGQTSTEAFF. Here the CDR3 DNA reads TGTGCCAGCAGACTGGGGGGACAAACGAGCACTGAAGCTTTCTTT.

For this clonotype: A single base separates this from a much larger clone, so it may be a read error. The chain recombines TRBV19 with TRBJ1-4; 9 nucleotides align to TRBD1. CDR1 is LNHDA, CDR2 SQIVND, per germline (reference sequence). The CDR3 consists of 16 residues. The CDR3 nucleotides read TGTACCAGTAGTGCACACAGGGGGCTAGGGAATGAAAAACTGTTTTTT. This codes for CTSSAHRGLGNEKLFF.